Given below is one T cell receptor beta chain in context. The antigen is not known. The germline gene is not matched at one end of the junction; a read error may be the cause. Germline CDR1 reads MNHEY; CDR2 reads SMNVEV (reference sequence). This CDR3 has 12 amino acids. It was with 60 Vbeta and 13 Jbeta primers that the PCR ran. Profiling relied on immunoSEQ multiplex PCR, and the TCRdb table lists in-frame clones only, not all of them. The table has around 97,000 clones, about four fifths seen once. This sample stems from a study of cytomegalovirus exposure and HLA in healthy donors. Findings and limits, study-wide: Generally TCR sequences proved uncommon, though certain public TCRs appeared in numerous donors. Analysis performed later found 15,000 or so TCR beta sequences associated with HLA alleles at 0.05 false discovery rate. Later analysis identified a missense DCLRE1C variant that was linked to TCR beta V- and J-gene trimming.

The TCR originated in a man between 35 and 55 years old in good health and CMV-seropositive. The V call is TRBV27, the J call TRBJ1-4; D unresolved. Sequencing was done on a sample of PBMCs. The CDR3 loop is CASSLVIRKTVF. The CDR3, as DNA: TGTGCCAGCAGTTTGGTTATAAGAAAAACTGTTTTT. Together with reference TRBV27 and TRBJ1-4, the CDR3 gives the full variable domain: EAQVTQNPRYLITVTGKKLTVTCSQNMNHEYMSWYRQDPGLGLRQIYYSMNVEVTDKGDVPEGYKVSRKEKRNFPLILESPSPNQTSLYFCASSLVIRKTVFGSGTQLSVL.